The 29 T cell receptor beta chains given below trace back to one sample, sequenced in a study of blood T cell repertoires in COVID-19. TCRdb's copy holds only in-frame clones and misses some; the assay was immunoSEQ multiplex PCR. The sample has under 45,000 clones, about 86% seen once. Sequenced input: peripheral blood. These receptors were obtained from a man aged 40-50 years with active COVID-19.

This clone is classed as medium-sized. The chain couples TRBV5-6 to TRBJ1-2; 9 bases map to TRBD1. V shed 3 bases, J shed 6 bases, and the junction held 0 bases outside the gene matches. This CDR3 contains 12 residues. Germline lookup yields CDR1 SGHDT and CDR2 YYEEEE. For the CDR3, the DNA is TGTGCCAGCAGCTGGGACAGGGATGGCTACACCTTC. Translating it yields CASSWDRDGYTF.

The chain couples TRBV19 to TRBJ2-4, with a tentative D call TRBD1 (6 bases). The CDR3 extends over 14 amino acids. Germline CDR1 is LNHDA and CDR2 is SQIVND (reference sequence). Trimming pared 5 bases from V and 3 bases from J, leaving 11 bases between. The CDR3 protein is CASSQDSYKNIQYF. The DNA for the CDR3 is TGTGCCAGTAGTCAGGACAGTTACAAAAACATTCAGTACTTC.

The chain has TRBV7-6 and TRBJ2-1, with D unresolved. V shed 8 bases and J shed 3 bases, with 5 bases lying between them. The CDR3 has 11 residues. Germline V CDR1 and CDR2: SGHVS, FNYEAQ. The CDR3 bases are TGTGCCAGCGGAGTCTACAATGAGCAGTTCTTC. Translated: CASGVYNEQFF.

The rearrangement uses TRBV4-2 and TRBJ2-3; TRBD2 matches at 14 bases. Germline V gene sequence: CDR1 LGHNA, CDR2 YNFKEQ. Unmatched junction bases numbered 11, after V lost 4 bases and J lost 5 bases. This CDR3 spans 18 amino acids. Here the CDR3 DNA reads TGTGCCAGCAGCCGCCTCCGGGGACTAGCGGGAGAAATAGATACGCAGTATTTT. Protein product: CASSRLRGLAGEIDTQYF.

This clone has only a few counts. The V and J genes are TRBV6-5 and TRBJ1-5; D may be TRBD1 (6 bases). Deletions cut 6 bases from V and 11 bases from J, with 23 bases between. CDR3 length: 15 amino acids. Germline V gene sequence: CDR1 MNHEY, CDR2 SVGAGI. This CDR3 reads CASRGEGDLGRTQHF. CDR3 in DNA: TGTGCCAGCAGAGGGGAGGGGGATCTGGGCAGGACCCAGCATTTT.

The CDR3 bases are TGTGCCAGCAGCCTCGGGACAGGGGGCAAAAACATTCAGTACTTC. This gives the protein CASSLGTGGKNIQYF. The chain has TRBV9 and TRBJ2-4, with TRBD1 identical over 11 bases. The CDR3 runs to 15 residues. CDR1 is SGDLS, CDR2 YYNGEE, per germline. Trimming removed 4 bases from V and 3 bases from J; junction bases left unmatched: 3.

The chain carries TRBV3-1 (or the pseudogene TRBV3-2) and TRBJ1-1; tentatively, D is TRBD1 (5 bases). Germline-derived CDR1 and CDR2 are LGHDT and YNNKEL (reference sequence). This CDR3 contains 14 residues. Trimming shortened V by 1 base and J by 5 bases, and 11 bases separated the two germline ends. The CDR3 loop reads CASSQVQGVTEAFF. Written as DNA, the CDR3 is TGTGCCAGCAGCCAAGTCCAGGGTGTGACTGAAGCTTTCTTT.

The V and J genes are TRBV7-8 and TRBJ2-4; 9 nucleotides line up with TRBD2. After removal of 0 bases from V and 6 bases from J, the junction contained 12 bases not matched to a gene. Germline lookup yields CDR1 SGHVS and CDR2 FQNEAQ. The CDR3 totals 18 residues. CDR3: CASSLARTGGRASNIQYF. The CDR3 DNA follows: TGTGCCAGCAGCTTAGCGCGGACCGGCGGGAGGGCATCAAACATTCAGTACTTC.

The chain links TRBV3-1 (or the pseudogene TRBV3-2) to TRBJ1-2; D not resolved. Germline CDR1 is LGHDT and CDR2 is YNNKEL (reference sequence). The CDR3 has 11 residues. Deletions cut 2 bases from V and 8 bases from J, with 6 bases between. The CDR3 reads CASSQRLGYTF. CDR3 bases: TGTGCCAGCAGCCAACGTTTGGGCTACACCTTC.

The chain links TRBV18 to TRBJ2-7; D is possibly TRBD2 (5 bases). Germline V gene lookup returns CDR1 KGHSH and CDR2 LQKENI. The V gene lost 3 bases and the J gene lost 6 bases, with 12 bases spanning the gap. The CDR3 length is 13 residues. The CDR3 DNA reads TGTGCCAGCTCACCGCAGACTGAGGGCGAGCAGTACTTC. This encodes CASSPQTEGEQYF.

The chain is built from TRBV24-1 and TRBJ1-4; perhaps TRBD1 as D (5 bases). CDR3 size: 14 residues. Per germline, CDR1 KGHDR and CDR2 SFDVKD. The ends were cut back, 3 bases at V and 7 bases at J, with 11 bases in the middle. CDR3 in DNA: TGTGCCACCAGTGATGCCAGGAGGGGTGAAAAACTGTTTTTT. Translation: CATSDARRGEKLFF.

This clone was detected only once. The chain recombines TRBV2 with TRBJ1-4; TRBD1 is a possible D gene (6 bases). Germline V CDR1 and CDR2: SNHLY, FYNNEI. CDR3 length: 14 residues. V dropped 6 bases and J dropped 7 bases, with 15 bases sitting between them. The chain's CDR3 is CASSPGTTGEKLFF. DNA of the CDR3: TGTGCCAGCAGCCCCGGGACAACGGGTGAAAAACTGTTTTTT.

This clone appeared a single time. Here the CDR3 reads CSVGVDIQETQYF. In nucleotides, the CDR3 is TGCAGCGTTGGTGTGGACATACAAGAGACCCAGTACTTC. The gene calls are TRBV29-1 and TRBJ2-5; perhaps TRBD1 as D (5 bases). Deletions cut 4 bases from V and 2 bases from J, with 11 bases between. The CDR3 is 13 residues long. Per the germline V gene, CDR1 is SQVTM and CDR2 is ANQGSEA.

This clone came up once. For the CDR3, the DNA is TGTGCCAGCAGCCCTTCCGGGACATTTCCACTCGGGGCCGATGGCTACACCTTC. Translating gives CASSPSGTFPLGADGYTF. This chain uses TRBV9 with TRBJ1-2; a weak D match, TRBD1 (6 bases). The CDR3 is 18 amino acids. V lost 4 bases to trimming and J lost 6 bases, with 28 bases between them. Germline V gene sequence: CDR1 SGDLS, CDR2 YYNGEE.

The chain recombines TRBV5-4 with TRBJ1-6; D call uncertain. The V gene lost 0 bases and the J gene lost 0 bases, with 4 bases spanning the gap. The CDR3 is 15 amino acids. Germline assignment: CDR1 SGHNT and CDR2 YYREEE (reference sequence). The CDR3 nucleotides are TGTGCCAGCAGCTTGGGGAGCTCCTATAATTCACCCCTCCACTTT. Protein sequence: CASSLGSSYNSPLHF.

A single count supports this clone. The CDR3 coding sequence is TGTGCCAGCAGCTCGTTATTAGCGGGCTACAATGAGCAGTTCTTC. Encoded protein: CASSSLLAGYNEQFF. The J gene is TRBJ2-1, the V gene TRBV7-3; 7 nucleotides line up with TRBD2. There are 15 residues in the CDR3. V shed 4 bases, J shed 3 bases, and the junction held 6 bases outside the gene matches. The germline V gene encodes CDR1 SGHTA and CDR2 FQGTGA.

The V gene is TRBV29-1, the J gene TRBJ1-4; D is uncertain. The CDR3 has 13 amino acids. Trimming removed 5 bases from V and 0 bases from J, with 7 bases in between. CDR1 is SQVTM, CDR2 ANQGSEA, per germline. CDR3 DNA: TGCAGCGTTTTTACAGCAACTAATGAAAAACTGTTTTTT. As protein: CSVFTATNEKLFF.

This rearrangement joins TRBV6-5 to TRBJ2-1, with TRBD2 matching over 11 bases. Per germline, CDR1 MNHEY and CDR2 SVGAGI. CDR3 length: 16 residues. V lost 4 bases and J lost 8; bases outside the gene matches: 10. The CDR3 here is CASSFNIAGGPYEQFF. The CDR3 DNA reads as TGTGCCAGCAGTTTTAATATAGCGGGAGGGCCCTATGAGCAGTTCTTC.

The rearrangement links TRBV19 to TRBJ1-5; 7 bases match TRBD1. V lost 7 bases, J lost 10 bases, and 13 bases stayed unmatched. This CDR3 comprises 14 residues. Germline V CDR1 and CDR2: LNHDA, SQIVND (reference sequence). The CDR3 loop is CASTSLQGREPQHF. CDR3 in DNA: TGTGCCAGTACCTCTTTACAGGGGCGGGAACCCCAGCATTTT.

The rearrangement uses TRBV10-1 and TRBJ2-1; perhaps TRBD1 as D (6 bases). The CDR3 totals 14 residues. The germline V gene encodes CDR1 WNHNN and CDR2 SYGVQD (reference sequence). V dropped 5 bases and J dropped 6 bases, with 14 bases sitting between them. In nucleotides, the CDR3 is TGCGCCAGCAGTAGGGCAGGGGAAATCAATGAGCAGTTCTTC. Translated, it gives CASSRAGEINEQFF.

This CDR3 is CASAKGGTTYNEQFF. The CDR3 region has the DNA TGTGCCAGTGCCAAGGGGGGGACCACCTACAATGAGCAGTTCTTC. The rearrangement uses TRBV19 and TRBJ2-1; D perhaps matches TRBD2 (7 bases). Germline CDR1 and CDR2: LNHDA and SQIVND (reference sequence). Trimming took off 8 bases at V and 2 bases at J, with 16 bases between the two ends. The CDR3 is 15 amino acids.

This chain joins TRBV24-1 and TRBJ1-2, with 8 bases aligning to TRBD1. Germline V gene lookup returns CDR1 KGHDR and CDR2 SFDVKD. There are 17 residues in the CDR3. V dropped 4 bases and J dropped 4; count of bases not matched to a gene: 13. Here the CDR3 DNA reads TGTGCCACCAGTGAAGACGCGCAGGGGGCGGTTGGCTATGGCTACACCTTC. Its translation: CATSEDAQGAVGYGYTF.

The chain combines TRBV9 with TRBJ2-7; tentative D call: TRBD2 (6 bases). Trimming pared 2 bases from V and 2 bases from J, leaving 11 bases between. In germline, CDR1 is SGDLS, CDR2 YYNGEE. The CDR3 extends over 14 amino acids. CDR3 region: CASSVSGGTYEQYF. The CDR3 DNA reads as TGTGCCAGCAGCGTGTCCGGAGGGACCTACGAGCAGTACTTC.

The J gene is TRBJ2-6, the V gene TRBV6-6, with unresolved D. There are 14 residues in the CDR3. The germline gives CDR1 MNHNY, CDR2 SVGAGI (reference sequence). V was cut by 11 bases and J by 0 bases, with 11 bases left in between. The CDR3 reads CAAASSSGANVLTF. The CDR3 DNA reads TGTGCCGCGGCCTCTTCCTCTGGGGCCAACGTCCTGACTTTC.

CDR3 coding DNA: TGTGCCAGCAGCCAGACCGGGACAGGGGGGTATTCACCCCTCCACTTT. Translated, it gives CASSQTGTGGYSPLHF. The chain joins TRBV5-6 to TRBJ1-6, with 11 bases matching TRBD1. CDR3 length equals 16 residues. V shed 4 bases and J 8 bases; nucleotides not matched to a gene: 8. Looked up from germline, CDR1 is SGHDT and CDR2 is YYEEEE. Complete variable domain (other parts from reference TRBV5-6 and TRBJ1-6): DAGVTQSPTHLIKTRGQQVTLRCSPKSGHDTVSWYQQALGQGPQFIFQYYEEEERQRGNFPDRFSGHQFPNYSSELNVNALLLGDSALYLCASSQTGTGGYSPLHFGNGTRLTVT.

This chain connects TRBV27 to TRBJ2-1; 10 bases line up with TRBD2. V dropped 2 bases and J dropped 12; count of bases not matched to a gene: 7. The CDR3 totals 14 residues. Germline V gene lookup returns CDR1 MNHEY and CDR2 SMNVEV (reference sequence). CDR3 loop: CASSLLAGARGQFF. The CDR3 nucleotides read TGTGCCAGCAGTTTACTAGCGGGAGCCCGAGGGCAGTTCTTC.

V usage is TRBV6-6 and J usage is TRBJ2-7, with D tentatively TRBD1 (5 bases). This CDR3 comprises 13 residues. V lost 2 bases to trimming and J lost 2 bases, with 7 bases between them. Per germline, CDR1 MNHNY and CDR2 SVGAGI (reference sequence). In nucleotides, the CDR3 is TGTGCCAGCAGTTACGACAGAACCTACGAGCAGTACTTC. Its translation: CASSYDRTYEQYF.

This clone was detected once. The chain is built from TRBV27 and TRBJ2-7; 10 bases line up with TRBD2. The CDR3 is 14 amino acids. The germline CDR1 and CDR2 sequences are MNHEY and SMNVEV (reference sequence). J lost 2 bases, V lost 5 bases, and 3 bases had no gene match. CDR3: CASSLAGAPYEQYF. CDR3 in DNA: TGTGCCAGCAGTCTAGCGGGAGCCCCCTACGAGCAGTACTTC.

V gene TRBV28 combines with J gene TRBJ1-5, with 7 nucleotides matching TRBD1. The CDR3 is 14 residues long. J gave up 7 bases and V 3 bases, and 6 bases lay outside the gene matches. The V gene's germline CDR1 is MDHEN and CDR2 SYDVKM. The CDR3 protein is CASSFDRVLQPQHF. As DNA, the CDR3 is TGTGCCAGCAGTTTCGACAGGGTATTGCAGCCCCAGCATTTT.